This TCR beta chain was captured in a study of blood T cell repertoires in COVID-19. Study as a whole: T cells, B-cell-depleted T cells, or PBMCs provided the cDNA or gDNA that served as material.

The protocol was immunoSEQ multiplex PCR, while the TCRdb copy is restricted to in-frame clones and leaves out a portion. The table has about 42,000 clones, about 89% seen once. There are 16 residues in the CDR3. The ends were cut back, 5 bases at V and 0 bases at J, with 16 bases in the middle. Per germline, CDR1 SGHTA and CDR2 FQGNSA. The V gene is TRBV7-2, the J gene TRBJ1-2, with D possibly TRBD1 on 5 matching bases. The TCR was taken from a human donor in a cohort sampled during active COVID-19. The specimen was peripheral blood. This CDR3 is CASSKTRQLANYGYTF. CDR3 in DNA: TGTGCCAGCAGCAAGACAAGACAGCTGGCTAACTATGGCTACACCTTC.